Each of the 2 T cell receptor beta chains below was sequenced from the same sample in a study of blood T cell repertoires in COVID-19. Sequenced by immunoSEQ multiplex PCR; TCRdb stores in-frame clones only, minus some. Altogether about 190,000 clones are present, more than 70% being singletons, with the ten largest covering 5% to 7.5%. The specimen sequenced was peripheral blood. The receptors shown here come from a woman in her thirties or forties who had recovered from COVID-19.

This chain uses TRBV3-1 (or the pseudogene TRBV3-2) with TRBJ2-5; D gene uncertain. This CDR3 has 13 residues. The V gene lost 2 bases and the J gene lost 5 bases, with 9 bases spanning the gap. In germline, CDR1 is LGHDT, CDR2 YNNKEL (reference sequence). CDR3 amino acids: CASSQQAGETQYF. The CDR3 DNA is TGTGCCAGCAGCCAACAAGCCGGGGAGACCCAGTACTTC.

This rearrangement joins TRBV6-6 to TRBJ1-6, with a possible D match to TRBD1 (6 bases). V shed 8 bases and J shed 4 bases, with 12 bases lying between them. Looked up from germline, CDR1 is MNHNY and CDR2 is SVGAGI (reference sequence). This CDR3 region has 14 residues. CDR3 sequence: CASGKDSYNSPLHF. CDR3 nucleotides: TGTGCCAGCGGAAAGGACAGTTATAATTCACCCCTCCACTTT.